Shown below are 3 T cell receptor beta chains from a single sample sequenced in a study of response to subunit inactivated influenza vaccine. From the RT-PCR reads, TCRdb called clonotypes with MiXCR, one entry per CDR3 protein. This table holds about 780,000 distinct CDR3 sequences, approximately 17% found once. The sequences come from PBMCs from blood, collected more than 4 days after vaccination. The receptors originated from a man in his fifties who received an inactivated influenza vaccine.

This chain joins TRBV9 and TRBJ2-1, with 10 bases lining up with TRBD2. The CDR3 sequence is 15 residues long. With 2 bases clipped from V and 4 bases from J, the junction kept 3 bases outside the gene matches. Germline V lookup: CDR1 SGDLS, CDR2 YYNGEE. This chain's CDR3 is CASSVLLAGYNEQFF. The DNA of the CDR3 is TGTGCCAGCAGCGTCTTACTAGCGGGGTACAATGAGCAGTTCTTC.

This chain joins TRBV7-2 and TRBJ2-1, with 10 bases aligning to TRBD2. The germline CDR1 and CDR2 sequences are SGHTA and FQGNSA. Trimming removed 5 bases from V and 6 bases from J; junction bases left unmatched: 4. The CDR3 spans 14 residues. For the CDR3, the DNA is TGTGCCAGCAGCCCACTAGCGGGAATCAATGAGCAGTTCTTC. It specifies CASSPLAGINEQFF. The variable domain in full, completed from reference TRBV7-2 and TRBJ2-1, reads GAGVSQSPSNKVTEKGKDVELRCDPISGHTALYWYRQSLGQGLEFLIYFQGNSAPDKSGLPSDRFSAERTGGSVSTLTIQRTQQEDSAVYLCASSPLAGINEQFFGPGTRLTVL.

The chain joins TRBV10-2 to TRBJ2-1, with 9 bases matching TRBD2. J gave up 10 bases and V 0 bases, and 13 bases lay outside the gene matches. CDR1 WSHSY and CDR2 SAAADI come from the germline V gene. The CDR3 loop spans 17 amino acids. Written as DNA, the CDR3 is TGCGCCAGCAGTGAGTCGTCGGCTAGCGGGGCCCTCCGAGAGCAGTTCTTC. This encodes CASSESSASGALREQFF.